These 16 T cell receptor beta chains share one sample of origin, sequenced in a study of shared clonotypes between healthy human individuals. Assay used: immunoSEQ multiplex PCR; TCRdb lists only in-frame clones, some missing. The table has about 2.3 million clones, roughly 93% seen once; the top ten hold 0.3% to 0.4%. The sequencing sample was made of naive CD4+ T cells from PBMCs. Subset noted: CD45RA+ positively selected. The origin of the receptors is a man aged 18 to 30 in good health. Some clones in this sample may be carry-over from other donors' samples.

The chain combines TRBV2 with TRBJ1-5; no firm D call. Trimming shortened V by 5 bases and J by 4 bases, and 12 bases separated the two germline ends. CDR1 is SNHLY, CDR2 FYNNEI, per germline. CDR3 length: 14 amino acids. The DNA of the CDR3 is TGTGCCAGCAGTCCGAATGAAGGGAATCAGCCCCAGCATTTT. Protein sequence: CASSPNEGNQPQHF.

The gene calls are TRBV7-9 and TRBJ2-3; TRBD2 matches at 12 bases. The CDR3 totals 18 residues. Germline V gives CDR1 SEHNR, CDR2 FQNEAQ (reference sequence). Losses at the gene ends were 4 bases for V and 3 bases for J; bases not matched to a gene: 11. The CDR3 region has the DNA TGTGCCAGCAGCTCGCGACTAGCGGGAGTCGGTGTAACAGATACGCAGTATTTT. This encodes CASSSRLAGVGVTDTQYF. Drawing the rest from reference TRBV7-9 and TRBJ2-3, the complete variable domain is DTGVSQNPRHKITKRGQNVTFRCDPISEHNRLYWYRQTLGQGPEFLTYFQNEAQLEKSRLLSDRFSAERPKGSFSTLEIQRTEQGDSAMYLCASSSRLAGVGVTDTQYFGPGTRLTVL.

This clone was picked up a small number of times. The same CDR3 is also encoded by other DNA sequences in this sample. The rearrangement links TRBV7-9 to TRBJ1-1; the D gene is possibly TRBD1 (5 bases). CDR3 length equals 13 residues. Trimming took 3 bases from V and 1 from J, leaving 6 bases between them. Germline CDR1 reads SEHNR; CDR2 reads FQNEAQ (reference sequence). CDR3: CASSFTGNTEAFF. DNA for the CDR3: TGTGCCAGCAGCTTTACAGGGAACACTGAAGCTTTCTTT.

The genes are TRBV5-4 and TRBJ1-1, with TRBD1 identical over 7 bases. CDR3 size: 14 residues. In germline, CDR1 is SGHNT, CDR2 YYREEE (reference sequence). Trimming took 5 bases from V and 4 from J; bases not matched to a gene: 8. The CDR3 coding sequence is TGTGCCAGCAGTAAAGGGGGCGCGGGCACTGAAGCTTTCTTT. Translating gives CASSKGGAGTEAFF.

The chain links TRBV28 to TRBJ1-5, with a weak D call TRBD1 (5 bases). From germline, CDR1 is MDHEN and CDR2 SYDVKM. This CDR3 has 15 residues. V dropped 5 bases and J dropped 4 bases, with 15 bases sitting between them. DNA of the CDR3: TGTGCCAGCAGTCTCTGGGACGGTTCGAATCAGCCCCAGCATTTT. Protein sequence: CASSLWDGSNQPQHF. Complete variable domain (other parts from reference TRBV28 and TRBJ1-5): DVKVTQSSRYLVKRTGEKVFLECVQDMDHENMFWYRQDPGLGLRLIYFSYDVKMKEKGDIPEGYSVSREKKERFSLILESASTNQTSMYLCASSLWDGSNQPQHFGDGTRLSIL.

This rearrangement joins TRBV7-3 to TRBJ2-7; the D call may be TRBD1 or TRBD2 (5 bases each). The CDR3 consists of 15 residues. V gave up 4 bases and J gave up 6 bases, with 19 bases separating them. CDR1 and CDR2 (germline): SGHTA, FQGTGA. CDR3 nucleotide sequence: TGTGCCAGCAGCTCCAGAGAGGGGCGATTTGCCGAGCAGTACTTC. This gives the protein CASSSREGRFAEQYF.

CDR3 sequence reads: CASSLGPSGEQYF. The CDR3 nucleotides are TGTGCCAGCAGCTTAGGTCCGAGCGGCGAGCAGTACTTC. The rearrangement links TRBV7-8 to TRBJ2-7, with a possible D match to TRBD2 (5 bases). Germline V CDR1 and CDR2: SGHVS, FQNEAQ. V was trimmed by 1 base and J by 6 bases, leaving 10 bases between them. The CDR3 consists of 13 residues.

V gene TRBV15 combines with J gene TRBJ2-3, with D possibly TRBD2 on 6 matching bases. Trimming removed 4 bases from V and 4 bases from J, with 18 bases in between. Per the germline V gene, CDR1 is LNHNV and CDR2 is YYDKDF (reference sequence). This CDR3 contains 16 residues. CDR3 sequence: CATSTALALRADTQYF. The CDR3 DNA reads as TGTGCCACCAGCACTGCACTAGCTTTAAGGGCAGATACGCAGTATTTT.

Details on this clone: A read error may account for a junction end that differs from germline. This chain uses TRBV4-3 with TRBJ2-7; weak D call: TRBD2 (5 bases). The CDR3 is 14 amino acids. The germline gives CDR1 LGHNA, CDR2 YSLEER. This CDR3 is CASSQDLEATKADF. CDR3 nucleotides: TGCGCCAGCAGCCAAGATCTGGAGGCAACGAAGGCTGATTTC.

About this clone itself: Since no conserved phenylalanine or tryptophan closes the CDR3, a read error is the likely cause. The DNA is left out, because the CDR3 cannot be placed on it with certainty; the CDR3 is given as TCRdb lists it. V gene TRBV18 combines with J gene TRBJ2-3. Germline V gene data show CDR1 as KGHSH and CDR2 as LQKENI. The CDR3 totals 12 residues, both ends included. CDR3 sequence reads: CASSPSGRQLTS.

As concerns this clone: Distinct nucleotide sequences in the sample also encode this CDR3. This chain links TRBV28 with TRBJ2-1; 16 nucleotides agree with TRBD2. The CDR3 consists of 17 residues. From germline, CDR1 is MDHEN and CDR2 SYDVKM. With V trimmed by 4 bases and J by 1 base, 1 base remained unmatched. DNA for the CDR3: TGTGCCAGCAGTTCGGGACTAGCGGGAGGGTCCTACAATGAGCAGTTCTTC. Encoded protein: CASSSGLAGGSYNEQFF. Filled out from reference TRBV28 and TRBJ2-1, the complete variable domain reads DVKVTQSSRYLVKRTGEKVFLECVQDMDHENMFWYRQDPGLGLRLIYFSYDVKMKEKGDIPEGYSVSREKKERFSLILESASTNQTSMYLCASSSGLAGGSYNEQFFGPGTRLTVL.

The J gene is TRBJ1-2, the V gene TRBV9, with 10 nucleotides matching TRBD1. Germline CDR1 and CDR2: SGDLS and YYNGEE. This CDR3 is 16 amino acids long. V shed 3 bases and J 3 bases; nucleotides not matched to a gene: 8. In DNA form, the CDR3 reads TGTGCCAGCAGCGCCACTGGACAGGGGGTTGACTATGGCTACACCTTC. Translated: CASSATGQGVDYGYTF. The whole variable domain, remainder taken from reference TRBV9 and TRBJ1-2, is DSGVTQTPKHLITATGQRVTLRCSPRSGDLSVYWYQQSLDQGLQFLIQYYNGEERAKGNILERFSAQQFPDLHSELNLSSLELGDSALYFCASSATGQGVDYGYTFGSGTRLTVV.

V gene TRBV14 combines with J gene TRBJ1-2; a weak D match, TRBD1 (5 bases). Trimming took 5 bases from V and 5 from J, leaving 9 bases between them. In germline, CDR1 is SGHDN, CDR2 FVKESK. CDR3 length equals 12 residues. The CDR3 region has the DNA TGTGCCAGCAGCGAAAGGGGTTATGGCTACACCTTC. Translated: CASSERGYGYTF.

This clone was seen more than once but under ten times. The rearrangement joins TRBV2 to TRBJ1-1; D gene uncertain. V gave up 8 bases and J gave up 4 bases, with 11 bases separating them. Germline V lookup: CDR1 SNHLY, CDR2 FYNNEI. The CDR3 totals 12 residues. For the CDR3, the DNA is TGTGCCAGCTCCCCCGAAGTCACTGAAGCTTTCTTT. This sequence encodes CASSPEVTEAFF.

The chain carries TRBV5-1 and TRBJ2-5; D gene uncertain. The V and J ends lost 4 bases and 5 bases respectively, with 12 bases between them. Germline V lookup: CDR1 SGHRS, CDR2 YFSETQ. This CDR3 region has 13 residues. The CDR3 DNA follows: TGCGCCAGCAGCGTGGACCCGGACGAGACCCAGTACTTC. Amino acid sequence: CASSVDPDETQYF.

In DNA form, the CDR3 reads TGTGCCAGCAGCTACGTTAGCTCCTACGAGCAGTACTTC. It encodes CASSYVSSYEQYF. The chain recombines TRBV7-2 with TRBJ2-7; D is unclear. The germline V gene has CDR1 SGHTA and CDR2 FQGNSA. V was shortened by 4 bases and J by 0 bases, with 7 bases between the two germline ends. The CDR3 has 13 residues.